The source of this TCR beta chain is a study of T cells in Graves' hyperthyroidism and ophthalmopathy. TCR beta CDR3 sequences were amplified from RNA transcripts. RT-PCR in the first round (using the HTBI primer set) targeted the TCR CDR3. TCRdb reanalysed the multiplex PCR reads using MiXCR and keeps one entry per CDR3 protein. This sample carries 530,000 or so distinct CDR3 sequences, about 24% of them seen once, and the ten largest clones take around 10%. CDR1 is DFQATT, CDR2 SNEGSKA, per germline (reference sequence). This CDR3 is 11 amino acids long. On this clonotype itself: Its ends do not fully match the called genes, so a read error is possible.

Sequencing used blood. The rearrangement links TRBV20-1 to TRBJ1-2; D is unclear. The receptor was derived from a woman in her twenties or thirties with Graves' ophthalmopathy. The CDR3 sequence is CSASIRTSPRF. The CDR3 coding sequence is TGCAGTGCTAGCATAAGAACATCTCCCCGCTTC.